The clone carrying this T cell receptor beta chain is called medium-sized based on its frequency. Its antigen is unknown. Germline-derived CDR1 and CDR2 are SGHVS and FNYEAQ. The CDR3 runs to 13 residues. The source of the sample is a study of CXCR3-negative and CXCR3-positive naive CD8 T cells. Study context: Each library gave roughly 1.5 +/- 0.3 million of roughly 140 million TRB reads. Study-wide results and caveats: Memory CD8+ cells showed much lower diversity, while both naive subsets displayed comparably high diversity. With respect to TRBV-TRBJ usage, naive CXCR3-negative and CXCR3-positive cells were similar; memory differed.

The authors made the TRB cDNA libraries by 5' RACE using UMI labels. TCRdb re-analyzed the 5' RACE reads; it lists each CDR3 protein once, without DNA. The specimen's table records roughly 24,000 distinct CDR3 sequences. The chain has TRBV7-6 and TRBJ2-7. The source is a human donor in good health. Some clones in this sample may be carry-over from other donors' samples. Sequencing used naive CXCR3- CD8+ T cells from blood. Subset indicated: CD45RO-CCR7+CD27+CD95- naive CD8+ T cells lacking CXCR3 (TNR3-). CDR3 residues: CASSSPDGYEQYF. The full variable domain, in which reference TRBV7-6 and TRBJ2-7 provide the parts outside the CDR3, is GAGVSQSPRYKVTKRGQDVALRCDPISGHVSLYWYRQALGQGPEFLTYFNYEAQQDKSGLPNDRFSAERPEGSISTLTIQRTEQRDSAMYRCASSSPDGYEQYFGPGTRLTVT.